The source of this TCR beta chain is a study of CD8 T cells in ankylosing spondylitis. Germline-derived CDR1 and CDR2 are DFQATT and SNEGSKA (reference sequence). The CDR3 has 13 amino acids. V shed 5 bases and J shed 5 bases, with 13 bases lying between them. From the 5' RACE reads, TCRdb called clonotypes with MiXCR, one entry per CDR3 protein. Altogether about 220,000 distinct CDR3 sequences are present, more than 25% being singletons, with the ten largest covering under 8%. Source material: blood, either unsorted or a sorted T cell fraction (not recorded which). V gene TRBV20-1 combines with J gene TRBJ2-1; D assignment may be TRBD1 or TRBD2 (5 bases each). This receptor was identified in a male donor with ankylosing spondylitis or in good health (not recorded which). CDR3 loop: CSAPRQTNNEQFF. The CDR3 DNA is TGCAGTGCTCCTAGACAGACTAACAATGAGCAGTTCTTC.